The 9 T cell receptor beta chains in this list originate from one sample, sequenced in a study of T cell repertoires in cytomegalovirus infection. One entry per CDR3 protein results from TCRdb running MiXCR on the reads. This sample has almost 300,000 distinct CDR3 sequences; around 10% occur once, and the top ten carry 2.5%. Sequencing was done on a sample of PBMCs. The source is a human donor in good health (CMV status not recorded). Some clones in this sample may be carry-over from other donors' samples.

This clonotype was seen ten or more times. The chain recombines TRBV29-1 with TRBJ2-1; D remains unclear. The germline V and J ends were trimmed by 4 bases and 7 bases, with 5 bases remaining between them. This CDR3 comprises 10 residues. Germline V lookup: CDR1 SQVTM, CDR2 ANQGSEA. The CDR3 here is CSVVQNEQFF. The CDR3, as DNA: TGCAGCGTTGTTCAGAATGAGCAGTTCTTC.

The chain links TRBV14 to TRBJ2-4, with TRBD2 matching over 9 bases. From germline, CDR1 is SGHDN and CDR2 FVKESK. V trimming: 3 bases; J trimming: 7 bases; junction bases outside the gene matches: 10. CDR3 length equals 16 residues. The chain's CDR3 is CASSQVAGGTRNIQYF. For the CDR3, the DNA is TGTGCCAGCAGCCAGGTGGCGGGGGGGACCAGGAACATTCAGTACTTC.

The CDR3 is CASSVKRNYGYTF. The CDR3 DNA is TGTGCCAGCAGTGTTAAGCGTAACTATGGCTACACCTTC. The rearrangement uses TRBV2 and TRBJ1-2; D ambiguous. This CDR3 spans 13 amino acids. The V end was cut by 4 bases, the J end by 1 base, with 7 bases between. Germline CDR1 and CDR2: SNHLY and FYNNEI.

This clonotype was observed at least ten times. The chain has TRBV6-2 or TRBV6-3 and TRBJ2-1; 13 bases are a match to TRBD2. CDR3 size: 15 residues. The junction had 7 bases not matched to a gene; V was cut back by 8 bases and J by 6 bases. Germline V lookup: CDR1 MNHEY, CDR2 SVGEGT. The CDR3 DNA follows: TGTGCCAGCGGATTTGGACTAGCGGGGGTCAATGAGCAGTTCTTC. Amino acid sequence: CASGFGLAGVNEQFF.

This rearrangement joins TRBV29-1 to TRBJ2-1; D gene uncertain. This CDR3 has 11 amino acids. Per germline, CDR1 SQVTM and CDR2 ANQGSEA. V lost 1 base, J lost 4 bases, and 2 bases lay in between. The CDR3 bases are TGCAGCGTTGAAGTTTACAATGAGCAGTTCTTC. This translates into CSVEVYNEQFF.

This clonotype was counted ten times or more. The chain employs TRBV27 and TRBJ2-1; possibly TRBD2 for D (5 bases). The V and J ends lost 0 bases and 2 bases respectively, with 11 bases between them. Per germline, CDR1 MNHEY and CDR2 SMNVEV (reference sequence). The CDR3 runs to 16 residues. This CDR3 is CASSLSPDSPYNEQFF. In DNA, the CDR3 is TGTGCCAGCAGTTTATCCCCGGACTCCCCCTACAATGAGCAGTTCTTC.

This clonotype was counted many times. The CDR3, as DNA: TGTGCCAGCAGCCAGGAGCGGGGAGACGCAGATACGCAGTATTTT. Translation gives CASSQERGDADTQYF. The V gene is TRBV14, the J gene TRBJ2-3, with 7 bases aligning to TRBD2. Trimming took 3 bases from V and 4 from J; bases not matched to a gene: 7. The CDR3 has 15 amino acids. Germline V CDR1 and CDR2: SGHDN, FVKESK.

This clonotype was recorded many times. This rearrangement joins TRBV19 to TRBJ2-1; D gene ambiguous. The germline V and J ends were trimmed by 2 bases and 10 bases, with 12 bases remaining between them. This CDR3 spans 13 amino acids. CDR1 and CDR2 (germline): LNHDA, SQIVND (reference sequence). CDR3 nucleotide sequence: TGTGCCAGTAGTATACCCCCGACTTCGGAGCAGTTCTTC. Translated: CASSIPPTSEQFF. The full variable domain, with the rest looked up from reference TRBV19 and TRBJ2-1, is DGGITQSPKYLFRKEGQNVTLSCEQNLNHDAMYWYRQDPGQGLRLIYYSQIVNDFQKGDIAEGYSVSREKKESFPLTVTSAQKNPTAFYLCASSIPPTSEQFFGPGTRLTVL.

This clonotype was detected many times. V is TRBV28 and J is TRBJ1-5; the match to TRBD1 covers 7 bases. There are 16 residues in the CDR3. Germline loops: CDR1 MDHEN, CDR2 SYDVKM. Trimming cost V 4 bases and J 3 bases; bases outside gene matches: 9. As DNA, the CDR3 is TGTGCCAGCAGTTCTTCTTCAGGGGGGCTCAATCAGCCCCAGCATTTT. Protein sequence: CASSSSSGGLNQPQHF.